What follows are 29 T cell receptor beta chains derived from one specimen sequenced in a study of post-analysis software for immune sequencing data. Unique molecular identifiers were present in the TCR beta cDNA libraries. TCRdb ran MiXCR on the PCR reads and lists one entry per CDR3 protein. This sample carries 150,000 or so distinct CDR3 sequences, 35% to 40% of them seen once, and the ten largest clones take roughly 28%. The sequenced sample was blood, obtained after autologous hematopoietic stem cell transplantation. The source of these receptors is a girl between 5 and 17 years old with multiple sclerosis.

This clonotype was seen many times. The V gene is TRBV12-5, the J gene TRBJ2-3, with 7 nucleotides matching TRBD2. After removal of 4 bases from V and 3 bases from J, the junction contained 1 base not matched to a gene. The CDR3 consists of 13 residues. The germline gives CDR1 LGHNT, CDR2 FRNRAP. CDR3 sequence: CASGYSGTDTQYF. As DNA, the CDR3 is TGTGCTAGTGGTTATAGCGGGACAGATACGCAGTATTTT.

The chain recombines TRBV14 with TRBJ1-6; no clear D. Germline V gives CDR1 SGHDN, CDR2 FVKESK. This CDR3 spans 14 amino acids. With 0 bases removed from V and 8 bases from J, the gap between germline ends came to 8 bases. The CDR3 DNA reads as TGTGCCAGCAGCCAAGACGCCAGAGATTCACCCCTCCACTTT. Translation gives CASSQDARDSPLHF.

The rearrangement joins TRBV20-1 to TRBJ2-1; D not certain. Germline V gene sequence: CDR1 DFQATT, CDR2 SNEGSKA (reference sequence). V gave up 3 bases and J gave up 8 bases, with 17 bases separating them. The CDR3 spans 14 residues. DNA for the CDR3: TGCAGTGCTAGGTCCGCTACGCTTTTCGATGAGCAGTTCTTC. Its translation is CSARSATLFDEQFF.

The rearrangement uses TRBV10-3 and TRBJ2-7; D is tentatively TRBD1 or TRBD2 (5 bases each). Per germline, CDR1 ENHRY and CDR2 SYGVKD. With 8 bases removed from V and 2 bases from J, the gap between germline ends came to 7 bases. CDR3 length: 11 residues. The DNA for the CDR3 is TGTGCCATCGGGACCGCCTACGAGCAGTACTTC. Encoded protein: CAIGTAYEQYF.

The V gene is TRBV7-3, the J gene TRBJ2-1; no firm D call. This CDR3 has 15 amino acids. V was cut by 5 bases and J by 0 bases, with 11 bases left in between. CDR1 and CDR2 from the germline V gene are SGHTA and FQGTGA. The CDR3 sequence: CASSPKGGSYNEQFF. In DNA, the CDR3 is TGTGCCAGCAGCCCGAAGGGTGGCTCCTACAATGAGCAGTTCTTC.

CDR3 loop: CASSLVTSGSDEQFF. The CDR3 DNA is TGTGCCAGCAGTTTGGTGACTAGCGGGAGCGATGAGCAGTTCTTC. The chain carries TRBV12-3 or TRBV12-4 and TRBJ2-1, with TRBD2 matching over 12 bases. V shed 3 bases, J shed 8 bases, and the junction held 5 bases outside the gene matches. There are 15 residues in the CDR3.

At least ten counts were recorded for this clonotype. The chain couples TRBV7-8 to TRBJ2-7; 10 bases line up with TRBD1. The germline gives CDR1 SGHVS, CDR2 FQNEAQ. The length of the CDR3 is 15 residues. The ends lost 2 bases at V and 5 bases at J; junction bases unmatched: 6. The CDR3 nucleotides read TGTGCCAGCAGCTTACCGGGACAGGGGAACAACGAGCAGTACTTC. It is translated as CASSLPGQGNNEQYF.

This clonotype was picked up a small number of times. The chain employs TRBV24-1 and TRBJ2-1, with 7 bases lining up with TRBD2. The junction had 7 bases not matched to a gene; V was cut back by 10 bases and J by 8 bases. Germline-derived CDR1 and CDR2 are KGHDR and SFDVKD. This CDR3 spans 12 amino acids. The CDR3 sequence: CATSGHSYEQFF. Here the CDR3 DNA reads TGTGCCACTAGCGGGCATAGCTATGAGCAGTTCTTC.

This clonotype turned up a few times. The J gene is TRBJ2-1, the V gene TRBV5-1, with 11 nucleotides matching TRBD1. This CDR3 comprises 15 residues. The germline gives CDR1 SGHRS, CDR2 YFSETQ. V gave up 7 bases and J gave up 9 bases; unmatched junction bases: 12. For the CDR3, the DNA is TGCGCCAGCCGATCGCCGGGACAGGGGGGATCTGAGCAGTTCTTC. It codes for CASRSPGQGGSEQFF. Supplemented by reference TRBV5-1 and TRBJ2-1, the full variable domain reads KAGVTQTPRYLIKTRGQQVTLSCSPISGHRSVSWYQQTPGQGLQFLFEYFSETQRNKGNFPGRFSGRQFSNSRSEMNVSTLELGDSALYLCASRSPGQGGSEQFFGPGTRLTVL.

This clonotype came up a few times. The rearrangement joins TRBV7-8 to TRBJ2-3; TRBD2 aligns across 7 bases. The V gene's germline CDR1 is SGHVS and CDR2 FQNEAQ. Trimming took 6 bases from V and 2 from J; bases not matched to a gene: 11. The CDR3 runs 16 residues. Here the CDR3 reads CASSLNSGPPTDTQYF. For the CDR3, the DNA is TGTGCCAGCAGTTTGAATAGCGGGCCTCCCACAGATACGCAGTATTTT.

The chain uses TRBV7-9 and TRBJ2-1; D tentatively fits TRBD1 or TRBD2 (5 bases each). The CDR3 totals 10 residues. The V end was cut by 5 bases, the J end by 9 bases, with 5 bases between. CDR1 SEHNR and CDR2 FQNEAQ come from the germline V gene (reference sequence). In DNA, the CDR3 is TGTGCCAGCAGCGGGGGTGAGCAGTTCTTC. Its translation is CASSGGEQFF.

This clonotype was observed many times. The chain uses TRBV5-1 and TRBJ2-1; TRBD1 is a possible D gene (6 bases). Trimming removed 6 bases at V and 7 bases at J, with 23 bases between. The CDR3 consists of 16 residues. Germline V lookup: CDR1 SGHRS, CDR2 YFSETQ. In DNA, the CDR3 is TGCGCCAGCATGCAGGACAGCTATAGGCTAACAAATGAGCAGTTCTTC. It specifies CASMQDSYRLTNEQFF.

The chain combines TRBV25-1 with TRBJ2-3; D possibly corresponds to TRBD1 (5 bases). The germline V and J ends were trimmed by 2 bases and 4 bases, with 10 bases remaining between them. The CDR3 loop spans 14 amino acids. CDR1 is MGHDK, CDR2 SYGVNS, per germline. As DNA, the CDR3 is TGTGCCAGCAGTGAAGGACAATTCTCAGATACGCAGTATTTT. Protein: CASSEGQFSDTQYF.

This clonotype has more than one count but fewer than ten. V is TRBV15 and J is TRBJ2-5, with D maybe TRBD1 (6 bases). CDR1 is LNHNV, CDR2 YYDKDF, per germline (reference sequence). With 7 bases removed from V and 1 base from J, the gap between germline ends came to 10 bases. This CDR3 contains 13 residues. The CDR3 loop reads CATKRQVQETQYF. The CDR3 DNA is TGTGCCACCAAGAGACAGGTCCAAGAGACCCAGTACTTC.

Note on this clonotype: One end of the junction varies from germline; a read error may be responsible. The rearrangement joins TRBV6-2 or TRBV6-3 to TRBJ2-1; D is unclear. The CDR3 spans 12 residues. Germline assignment: CDR1 MNHEY and CDR2 SVGEGT. Written as DNA, the CDR3 is TGTGCCAGCAGCCTGCCTGACAATGGGCAGTTCTTC. Its translation: CASSLPDNGQFF.

The rearrangement links TRBV20-1 to TRBJ2-3; a weak D match, TRBD1 (5 bases). V lost 6 bases, J lost 6 bases, and 19 bases lay in between. This CDR3 region has 14 residues. The germline CDR1 and CDR2 sequences are DFQATT and SNEGSKA (reference sequence). The CDR3 sequence is CSAHPRRGTDTQYF. DNA of the CDR3: TGCAGTGCCCACCCCCGAAGGGGAACGGATACGCAGTATTTT.

The rearrangement links TRBV2 to TRBJ1-2; D call uncertain. V dropped 5 bases and J dropped 0 bases, with 7 bases sitting between them. The CDR3 is 13 amino acids. Per the germline V gene, CDR1 is SNHLY and CDR2 is FYNNEI. The CDR3: CASSPAPNYGYTF. The CDR3 DNA is TGTGCCAGCAGTCCCGCACCTAACTATGGCTACACCTTC.

This clonotype was detected many times. CDR3 loop: CASSADRGLGYTF. The CDR3 nucleotides read TGTGCCAGCAGTGCGGACAGGGGGCTTGGCTACACCTTC. The chain couples TRBV12-3 or TRBV12-4 to TRBJ1-2, with 11 bases matching TRBD1. The CDR3 has 13 residues. The V gene end was trimmed by 5 bases and the J gene end by 7 bases; junction bases not matched to a gene: 3.

This chain connects TRBV20-1 to TRBJ2-3, with D maybe TRBD2 (6 bases). Germline-derived CDR1 and CDR2 are DFQATT and SNEGSKA (reference sequence). This CDR3 spans 16 amino acids. The ends were cut back, 0 bases at V and 6 bases at J, with 19 bases in the middle. Here the CDR3 DNA reads TGCAGTGCTAGAGATTCCCAGCGGGTCTTGGCGGATACGCAGTATTTT. Translating gives CSARDSQRVLADTQYF.

As regards this clonotype: One end of the junction is discordant with germline, which a read error may explain. The rearrangement uses TRBV7-9 and TRBJ2-7, with 8 bases identical to TRBD1. The CDR3 spans 15 residues. CDR1 SEHNR and CDR2 FQNEAQ come from the germline V gene (reference sequence). CDR3 sequence reads: CASSVLAGGYYEQYF. Written as DNA, the CDR3 is TGTGCCAGCAGCGTACTTGCAGGGGGCTACTACGAGCAGTACTTT.

The V gene is TRBV5-1, the J gene TRBJ2-5, with D tentatively TRBD1 or TRBD2 (6 bases each). The J call is uncertain, as TRBJ2-7 better fits the DNA end. Per germline, CDR1 SGHRS and CDR2 YFSETQ. The CDR3 consists of 15 residues. This CDR3 reads CASSLTGTGGSEQYF. As DNA, the CDR3 is TGCGCCAGCAGCTTGACCGGGACCGGGGGCTCCGAGCAGTACTTC.

This chain connects TRBV6-2 or TRBV6-3 to TRBJ2-7, with unresolved D. V was clipped by 3 bases and J by 5 bases, with 20 bases between them. This CDR3 spans 16 amino acids. Germline CDR1 and CDR2: MNHEY and SVGEGT. The CDR3 spells CASSYRFAFTSHEQYF. CDR3 coding DNA: TGTGCCAGCAGTTATCGGTTCGCATTTACTTCCCACGAGCAGTACTTC.

The gene calls are TRBV7-2 and TRBJ1-5; 11 bases line up with TRBD1. The CDR3 has 16 residues. CDR1 SGHTA and CDR2 FQGNSA come from the germline V gene. V gave up 0 bases and J gave up 7 bases; unmatched junction bases: 5. The CDR3 DNA reads TGTGCCAGCAGCTTAGCCGGGACAGGGGGGGTCCAGCCCCAGCATTTT. As protein: CASSLAGTGGVQPQHF.

Turning to this clonotype: One end of the junction fails to match germline, which may point to a read error. The chain is built from TRBV7-3 and TRBJ2-7, with 7 nucleotides matching TRBD1. The DNA matches TRBJ2-5 better at its end, which makes the J call doubtful. CDR3 length: 13 residues. Germline V gives CDR1 SGHTA, CDR2 FQGTGA. The CDR3 region has the DNA TGTGTCAGCAGCATGGCAGGGGGAGAGACCCAGTACTTC. Translation gives CVSSMAGGETQYF.

This clonotype showed up just once. This chain connects TRBV7-8 to TRBJ2-7; 8 bases map to TRBD2. The germline gives CDR1 SGHVS, CDR2 FQNEAQ. The CDR3 length is 16 residues. The V and J ends lost 2 bases and 2 bases, in that order; junction bases with no gene match: 8. CDR3 region: CASSLSVSGEAYEQYF. The CDR3 DNA follows: TGTGCCAGCAGCTTATCAGTTAGCGGGGAAGCCTACGAGCAGTACTTC.

V and J are TRBV20-1 and TRBJ2-1; 14 bases match TRBD2. The CDR3 has 14 residues. V lost 3 bases, J lost 15 bases, and 10 bases stayed unmatched. Germline-derived CDR1 and CDR2 are DFQATT and SNEGSKA (reference sequence). The CDR3 reads CSASRAGTSGGGFF. The CDR3 bases are TGCAGTGCTAGTCGTGCGGGGACTAGCGGGGGAGGGTTCTTC.

This clonotype has a handful of counts. The V and J genes are TRBV11-3 and TRBJ2-1; 11 bases are a match to TRBD2. Germline-derived CDR1 and CDR2 are SGHNT and YENEEA. The CDR3 spans 17 residues. V trimming: 3 bases; J trimming: 9 bases; junction bases outside the gene matches: 13. CDR3 nucleotides: TGTGCCAGCAGCTTCCTACCGGGACTAGCGGCCACAAGTGAGCAGTTCTTC. Translation: CASSFLPGLAATSEQFF.

This sequence joins TRBV28 and TRBJ2-7, with D hard to call. The CDR3 is 13 residues long. Germline values: CDR1 MDHEN, CDR2 SYDVKM. Trimming took 4 bases from V and 3 from J, leaving 10 bases between them. CDR3 bases: TGTGCCAGCAGTTCCCTGAACCTCTACGAGCAGTACTTC. Translated, it gives CASSSLNLYEQYF.

This clonotype has ten or more counts. The chain carries TRBV7-8 and TRBJ2-1, with D possibly being TRBD2 (6 bases). With 5 bases removed from V and 7 bases from J, the gap between germline ends came to 15 bases. The germline CDR1 and CDR2 sequences are SGHVS and FQNEAQ. The CDR3 consists of 14 residues. CDR3 DNA: TGTGCCAGCAGCCGGACTACCCTAGGAAATGAGCAGTTCTTC. It yields the protein CASSRTTLGNEQFF.